The 28 T cell receptor beta chains below come from one sample, sequenced in a study of blood T cell repertoires in COVID-19 (dated by TCRdb to about 2020). Library construction relied on the immunoSEQ multiplex PCR assay. TCRdb provides this immuneACCESS table in a form limited to in-frame rearrangements. Some clones are lacking; in checked studies, under half of them reflect an unresolved V gene, and why the rest are absent is not known. This sample holds roughly 250,000 clones; about four fifths were observed only once. The ten largest clones capture around 4% of the sample. Source material: peripheral blood. These receptors all stem from a man aged 45-60 years with active or convalescent COVID-19.

The chain combines TRBV5-8 with TRBJ1-1; no clear D gene. CDR3 length: 12 residues. The germline V gene has CDR1 SGHTS and CDR2 YDEGEE. V lost 4 bases and J lost 1, with 5 bases in between. CDR3 region: CASSKRNTEAFF. The DNA of the CDR3 is TGTGCCAGCAGCAAGAGGAACACTGAAGCTTTCTTT.

This sequence joins TRBV9 and TRBJ2-5; TRBD2 aligns across 7 bases. The trim removed 0 bases at V and 4 bases at J, leaving 6 bases unmatched. This CDR3 has 15 residues. The germline V gene encodes CDR1 SGDLS and CDR2 YYNGEE. CDR3 sequence reads: CASSVEDGGTETQYF. Written as DNA, the CDR3 is TGTGCCAGCAGCGTAGAGGACGGGGGGACAGAGACCCAGTACTTC.

The chain joins TRBV30 to TRBJ1-1, with D possibly TRBD1 on 6 matching bases. Trimming removed 5 bases from V and 8 bases from J, with 15 bases in between. The CDR3 totals 12 residues. The germline V gene encodes CDR1 GTSNPN and CDR2 SVGIG (reference sequence). The CDR3 loop reads CAWAGGGWEAFF. Written as DNA, the CDR3 is TGTGCCTGGGCTGGGGGCGGCTGGGAAGCTTTCTTT.

V and J are TRBV5-5 and TRBJ2-7; weak D call: TRBD1 (5 bases). V lost 3 bases to trimming and J lost 6 bases, with 10 bases between them. Per germline, CDR1 SGHKS and CDR2 YYEKEE (reference sequence). The CDR3 sequence is 12 residues long. The CDR3 protein is CASSSGSPEQYF. The DNA for the CDR3 is TGTGCCAGCAGCTCAGGGTCACCCGAGCAGTACTTC.

The chain has TRBV19 and TRBJ1-5; 10 positions agree with TRBD1. CDR1 is LNHDA, CDR2 SQIVND, per germline (reference sequence). CDR3 length: 15 residues. V trimming: 4 bases; J trimming: 5 bases; junction bases outside the gene matches: 5. CDR3 sequence: CASSTSGTGDQPQHF. In DNA form, the CDR3 reads TGTGCCAGTAGTACCTCCGGGACAGGGGATCAGCCCCAGCATTTT.

The genes are TRBV6-5 and TRBJ1-5; 8 bases line up with TRBD1. J was trimmed by 1 base and V by 6 bases; bases with no gene match: 5. The length of the CDR3 is 15 residues. The V gene's germline CDR1 is MNHEY and CDR2 SVGAGI. Here the CDR3 reads CASSQGAWSNQPQHF. CDR3 nucleotides: TGTGCCAGCAGCCAGGGGGCTTGGAGCAATCAGCCCCAGCATTTT.

This chain joins TRBV19 and TRBJ2-3, with D possibly matching TRBD1 (6 bases). Germline V gives CDR1 LNHDA, CDR2 SQIVND (reference sequence). Trimming pared 3 bases from V and 1 base from J, leaving 11 bases between. The CDR3 runs to 15 residues. CDR3: CASSITAGGTDTQYF. CDR3 DNA sequence: TGTGCCAGTAGTATCACGGCAGGGGGCACAGATACGCAGTATTTT.

The chain recombines TRBV14 with TRBJ2-2; TRBD1 agrees at 10 bases. The germline gives CDR1 SGHDN, CDR2 FVKESK. The CDR3 runs 16 residues. J lost 0 bases, V lost 6 bases, and 4 bases had no gene match. The CDR3 region is CASSWGQGSNTGELFF. The CDR3 nucleotides are TGTGCCAGCAGTTGGGGACAGGGGTCGAACACCGGGGAGCTGTTTTTT. The whole variable domain, filled in from reference TRBV14 and TRBJ2-2, reads EAGVTQFPSHSVIEKGQTVTLRCDPISGHDNLYWYRRVMGKEIKFLLHFVKESKQDESGMPNNRFLAERTGGTYSTLKVQPAELEDSGVYFCASSWGQGSNTGELFFGEGSRLTVL.

On this clone itself: Because it lacks the conserved phenylalanine or tryptophan at the end, this CDR3 is likely a read error. No DNA is shown, since the ends of the CDR3 on it are uncertain; the CDR3 is the one TCRdb lists. The genes are TRBV4-2 and TRBJ1-4. The CDR3 totals 12 residues, both ends included. Germline CDR1 is LGHNA and CDR2 is YNFKEQ. The CDR3 spells CASSHKIGGDGL.

The rearrangement links TRBV3-1 (or the pseudogene TRBV3-2) to TRBJ2-3, with TRBD2 as a possible D gene (6 bases). The CDR3 runs to 14 residues. The ends were cut back, 4 bases at V and 3 bases at J, with 11 bases in the middle. The germline gives CDR1 LGHDT, CDR2 YNNKEL (reference sequence). Here the CDR3 reads CASSPVRGTDTQYF. CDR3 coding DNA: TGTGCCAGCAGCCCCGTGCGGGGAACAGATACGCAGTATTTT.

The CDR3 reads CASSPNAPSVGNTIYF. The DNA for the CDR3 is TGCGCCAGCAGCCCCAACGCGCCGTCGGTCGGAAACACCATATATTTT. The J gene is TRBJ1-3, the V gene TRBV5-1, with D hard to call. The CDR3 is 16 residues long. Trimming left V 4 bases short and J 4 bases short, with 18 bases between. Germline-derived CDR1 and CDR2 are SGHRS and YFSETQ.

This chain links TRBV20-1 with TRBJ2-7; 10 nucleotides match TRBD1. Germline V gene lookup returns CDR1 DFQATT and CDR2 SNEGSKA (reference sequence). There are 14 residues in the CDR3. J was trimmed by 4 bases and V by 3 bases; bases with no gene match: 6. This chain's CDR3 is CSASLDRGTYEQYF. The CDR3 DNA reads TGCAGTGCTAGTTTGGACAGGGGGACTTACGAGCAGTACTTC.

This chain uses TRBV19 with TRBJ1-1; TRBD1 matches at 8 bases. Germline V gives CDR1 LNHDA, CDR2 SQIVND (reference sequence). The CDR3 runs 14 residues. V shed 6 bases and J 1 base; nucleotides not matched to a gene: 4. The CDR3 sequence is CASRLRGQNTEAFF. CDR3 in DNA: TGTGCCAGTAGGCTCAGGGGGCAGAACACTGAAGCTTTCTTT.

This clone was seen just once. The rearrangement uses TRBV28 and TRBJ1-5; D remains ambiguous. Trimming stripped 7 bases from V and 4 bases from J, with 17 bases between. Germline lookup yields CDR1 MDHEN and CDR2 SYDVKM. The CDR3 spans 15 residues. CDR3 DNA: TGTGCCAGCATTCTGGGCGGGGTGGGGAATCAGCCCCAGCATTTT. It codes for CASILGGVGNQPQHF. Full variable domain (rest looked up from reference TRBV28 and TRBJ1-5): DVKVTQSSRYLVKRTGEKVFLECVQDMDHENMFWYRQDPGLGLRLIYFSYDVKMKEKGDIPEGYSVSREKKERFSLILESASTNQTSMYLCASILGGVGNQPQHFGDGTRLSIL.

The chain is built from TRBV2 and TRBJ1-3; D is perhaps TRBD1 (6 bases). The length of the CDR3 is 16 residues. Per the germline V gene, CDR1 is SNHLY and CDR2 is FYNNEI. Trimming removed 0 bases at V and 1 base at J, with 10 bases between. CDR3 sequence: CASSEARQGSGNTIYF. DNA of the CDR3: TGTGCCAGCAGTGAAGCCCGCCAGGGGTCTGGAAACACCATATATTTT.

This clone was detected only a few times. This chain's CDR3 is CASSVGAAVGNEKLFF. Here the CDR3 DNA reads TGTGCCAGCAGCGTAGGCGCGGCCGTTGGGAATGAAAAACTGTTTTTT. The V gene is TRBV9, the J gene TRBJ1-4, with unresolved D. V was trimmed by 0 bases and J by 5 bases, leaving 14 bases between them. The CDR3 totals 16 residues. CDR1 and CDR2 from the germline V gene are SGDLS and YYNGEE.

The chain joins TRBV28 to TRBJ1-1; 8 bases match TRBD1. The V and J ends lost 1 base and 10 bases, in that order; junction bases with no gene match: 2. The CDR3 extends over 12 amino acids. In germline, CDR1 is MDHEN, CDR2 SYDVKM. This CDR3 reads CASSLLTGAAFF. Written as DNA, the CDR3 is TGTGCCAGCAGTTTATTGACAGGGGCAGCTTTCTTT.

This chain uses TRBV19 with TRBJ2-4; a weak D match, TRBD1 (5 bases). Trimming cost V 0 bases and J 0 bases, with 24 bases left between them. This CDR3 spans 21 amino acids. CDR1 LNHDA and CDR2 SQIVND come from the germline V gene (reference sequence). In DNA, the CDR3 is TGTGCCAGTAGTATAGATGGGCACGGACAAGAGCCGGTCCTAGCCAAAAACATTCAGTACTTC. The encoded protein is CASSIDGHGQEPVLAKNIQYF. The whole variable domain, filled in from reference TRBV19 and TRBJ2-4, reads DGGITQSPKYLFRKEGQNVTLSCEQNLNHDAMYWYRQDPGQGLRLIYYSQIVNDFQKGDIAEGYSVSREKKESFPLTVTSAQKNPTAFYLCASSIDGHGQEPVLAKNIQYFGAGTRLSVL.

The rearrangement joins TRBV30 to TRBJ2-5, with TRBD2 as a possible D gene (5 bases). This CDR3 comprises 15 residues. Trimming stripped 3 bases from V and 3 bases from J, with 17 bases between. The germline CDR1 and CDR2 sequences are GTSNPN and SVGIG (reference sequence). The CDR3 sequence is CAWSRPRVREETQYF. In DNA form, the CDR3 reads TGTGCCTGGAGCCGTCCTAGGGTGAGGGAAGAGACCCAGTACTTC.

The chain links TRBV27 to TRBJ2-5, with D possibly TRBD1 on 6 matching bases. Germline CDR1 is MNHEY and CDR2 is SMNVEV (reference sequence). The CDR3 is made up of 14 amino acids. Trimming shortened V by 4 bases and J by 5 bases, and 14 bases separated the two germline ends. The DNA for the CDR3 is TGTGCCAGCAGTTACCTCGGACAGCTGGAGACCCAGTACTTC. Translating it yields CASSYLGQLETQYF.

The J gene is TRBJ2-3, the V gene TRBV30, with TRBD2 matching 8 bases. After removal of 0 bases from V and 1 base from J, the junction contained 9 bases not matched to a gene. The CDR3 contains 17 residues. The germline CDR1 and CDR2 sequences are GTSNPN and SVGIG (reference sequence). The CDR3 reads CAWSVASGGRRTDTQYF. The CDR3 DNA sequence: TGTGCCTGGAGTGTAGCAAGCGGGGGACGTCGCACAGATACGCAGTATTTT.

V gene TRBV2 combines with J gene TRBJ2-1, with a tentative D call TRBD2 (6 bases). V gave up 6 bases and J gave up 7 bases, with 10 bases separating them. Germline values: CDR1 SNHLY, CDR2 FYNNEI. The CDR3 spans 12 residues. DNA for the CDR3: TGTGCCAGCAGGGAGGGCGGAAATGAGCAGTTCTTC. Amino acids: CASREGGNEQFF.

The chain combines TRBV28 with TRBJ1-1, with 7 bases identical to TRBD1. J gave up 1 base and V 4 bases, and 15 bases lay outside the gene matches. The CDR3 contains 18 residues. Germline V lookup: CDR1 MDHEN, CDR2 SYDVKM. CDR3: CASSSPPTGASRNTEAFF. Here the CDR3 DNA reads TGTGCCAGCAGTTCTCCTCCCACAGGGGCCTCCAGGAACACTGAAGCTTTCTTT.

The chain uses TRBV28 and TRBJ1-2; D may be TRBD1 (6 bases). The V end was cut by 2 bases, the J end by 2 bases, with 9 bases between. The CDR3 runs 14 residues. Per germline, CDR1 MDHEN and CDR2 SYDVKM. The CDR3 loop is CASSLNRVNYGYTF. DNA of the CDR3: TGTGCCAGCAGTTTAAACAGGGTGAACTATGGCTACACCTTC.

The chain links TRBV14 to TRBJ1-1; weak D call: TRBD1 (6 bases). The CDR3 contains 15 residues. V lost 4 bases to trimming and J lost 3 bases, with 15 bases between them. Germline loops: CDR1 SGHDN, CDR2 FVKESK. CDR3 in amino acids: CASSRLSGTHTEAFF. DNA for the CDR3: TGTGCCAGCAGCCGTCTTTCCGGGACACACACTGAAGCTTTCTTT.

The rearrangement joins TRBV2 to TRBJ1-1; D gene uncertain. V lost 7 bases and J lost 0, with 15 bases in between. In germline, CDR1 is SNHLY, CDR2 FYNNEI. The CDR3 runs to 15 residues. In DNA form, the CDR3 reads TGTGCCAGCACCCCCCTCGAGGGCCTGAACACTGAAGCTTTCTTT. Encoded protein: CASTPLEGLNTEAFF.

The chain joins TRBV30 to TRBJ2-7; D unresolved. The CDR3 is made up of 11 amino acids. The V gene lost 7 bases and the J gene lost 5 bases, with 12 bases spanning the gap. Looked up from germline, CDR1 is GTSNPN and CDR2 is SVGIG (reference sequence). The CDR3 coding sequence is TGTGCCTTTTGGGCCTGGAACGAGCAGTACTTC. It codes for CAFWAWNEQYF.

A few counts support this clone. The CDR3 protein is CASSLDHSTTNEKLFF. CDR3 nucleotides: TGTGCCAGCAGCTTAGATCACAGCACAACTAATGAAAAACTGTTTTTT. The V gene is TRBV7-2, the J gene TRBJ1-4; D unresolved. The V gene's germline CDR1 is SGHTA and CDR2 FQGNSA. The V end lost 1 base, the J end lost 0 bases, and 9 bases lay between the germline ends. CDR3 length: 16 residues.